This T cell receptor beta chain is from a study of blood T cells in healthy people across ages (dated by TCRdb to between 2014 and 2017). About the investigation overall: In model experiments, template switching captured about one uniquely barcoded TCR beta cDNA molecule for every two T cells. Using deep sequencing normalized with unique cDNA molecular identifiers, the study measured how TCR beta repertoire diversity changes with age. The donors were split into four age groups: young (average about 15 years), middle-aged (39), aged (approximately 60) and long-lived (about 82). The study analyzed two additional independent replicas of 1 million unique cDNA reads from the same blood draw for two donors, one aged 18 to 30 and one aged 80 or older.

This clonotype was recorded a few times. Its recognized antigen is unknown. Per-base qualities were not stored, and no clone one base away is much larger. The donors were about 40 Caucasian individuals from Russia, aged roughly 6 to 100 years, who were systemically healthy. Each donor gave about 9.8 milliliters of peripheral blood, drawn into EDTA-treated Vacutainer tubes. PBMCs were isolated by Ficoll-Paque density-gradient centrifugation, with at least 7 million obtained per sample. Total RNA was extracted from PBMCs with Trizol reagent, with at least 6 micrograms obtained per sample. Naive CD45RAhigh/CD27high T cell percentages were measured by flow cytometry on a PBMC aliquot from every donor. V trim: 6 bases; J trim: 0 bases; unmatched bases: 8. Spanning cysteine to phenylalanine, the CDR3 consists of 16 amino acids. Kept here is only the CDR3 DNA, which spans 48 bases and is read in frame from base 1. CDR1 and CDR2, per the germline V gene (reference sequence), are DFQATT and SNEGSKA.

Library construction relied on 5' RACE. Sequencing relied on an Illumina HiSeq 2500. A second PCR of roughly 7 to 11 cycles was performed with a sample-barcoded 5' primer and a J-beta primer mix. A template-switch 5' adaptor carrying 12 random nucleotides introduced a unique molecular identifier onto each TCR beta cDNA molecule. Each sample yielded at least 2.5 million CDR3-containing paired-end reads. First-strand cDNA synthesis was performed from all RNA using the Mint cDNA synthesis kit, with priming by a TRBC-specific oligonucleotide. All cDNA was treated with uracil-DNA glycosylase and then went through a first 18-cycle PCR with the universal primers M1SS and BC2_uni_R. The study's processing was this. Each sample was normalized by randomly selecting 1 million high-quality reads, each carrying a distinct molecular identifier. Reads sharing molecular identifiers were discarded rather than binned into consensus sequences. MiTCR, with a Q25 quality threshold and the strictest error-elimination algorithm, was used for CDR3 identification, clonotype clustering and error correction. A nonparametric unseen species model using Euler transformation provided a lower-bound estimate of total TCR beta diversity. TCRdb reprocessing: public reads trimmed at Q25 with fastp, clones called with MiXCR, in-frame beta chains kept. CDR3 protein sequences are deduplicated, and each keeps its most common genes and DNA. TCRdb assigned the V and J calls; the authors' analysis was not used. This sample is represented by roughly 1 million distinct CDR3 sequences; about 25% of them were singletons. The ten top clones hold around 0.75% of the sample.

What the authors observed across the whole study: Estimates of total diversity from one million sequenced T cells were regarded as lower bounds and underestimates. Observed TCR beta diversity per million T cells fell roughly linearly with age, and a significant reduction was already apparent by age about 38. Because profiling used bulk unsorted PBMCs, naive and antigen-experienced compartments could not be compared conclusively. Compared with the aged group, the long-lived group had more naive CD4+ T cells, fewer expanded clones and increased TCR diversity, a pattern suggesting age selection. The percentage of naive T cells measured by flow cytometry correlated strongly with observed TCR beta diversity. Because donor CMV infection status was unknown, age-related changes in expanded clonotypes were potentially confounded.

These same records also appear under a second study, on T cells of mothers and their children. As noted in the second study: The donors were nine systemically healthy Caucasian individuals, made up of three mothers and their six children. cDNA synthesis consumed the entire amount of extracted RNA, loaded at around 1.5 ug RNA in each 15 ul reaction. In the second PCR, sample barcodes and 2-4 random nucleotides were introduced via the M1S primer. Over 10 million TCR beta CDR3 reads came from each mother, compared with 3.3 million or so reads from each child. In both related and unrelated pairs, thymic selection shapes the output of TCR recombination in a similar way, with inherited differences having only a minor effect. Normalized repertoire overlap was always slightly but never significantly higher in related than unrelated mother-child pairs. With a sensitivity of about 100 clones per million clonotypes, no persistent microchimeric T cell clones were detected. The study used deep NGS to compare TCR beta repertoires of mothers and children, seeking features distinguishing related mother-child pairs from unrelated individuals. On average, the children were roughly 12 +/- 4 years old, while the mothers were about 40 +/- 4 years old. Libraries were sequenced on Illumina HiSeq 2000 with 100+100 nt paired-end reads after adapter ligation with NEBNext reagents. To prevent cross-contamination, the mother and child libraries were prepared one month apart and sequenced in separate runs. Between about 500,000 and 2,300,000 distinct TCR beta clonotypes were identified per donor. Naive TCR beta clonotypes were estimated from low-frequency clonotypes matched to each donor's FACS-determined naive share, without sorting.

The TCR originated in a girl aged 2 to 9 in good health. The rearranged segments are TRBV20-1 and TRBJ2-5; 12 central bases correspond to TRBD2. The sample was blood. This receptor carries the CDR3 CSALRTSGRYQETQYF. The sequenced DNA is TGCAGTGCCCTCCGCACTAGCGGGAGGTACCAAGAGACCCAGTACTTC.